This TCR beta chain is drawn from a study of T cell repertoires in cytomegalovirus infection (dated by TCRdb to the late 2010s). At the level of the whole study: Because public TCR beta signatures pointed to carriage of CMV infection together with the matching HLA type, the HLA type of each donor mattered for the analysis. The paper's findings and limits, for the study overall: The ex vivo response was dominated by HLA-C-restricted CMV-specific TCR beta clonotypes, which also provided the single most frequent clonotype in two of eight donors. Carriers of CMV infection plus the relevant HLA type were discriminated by the cumulative frequency of public TCR beta family members in the study cohort and in an independent approximately 340-donor cohort.

For CDR1 and CDR2, the germline V gene lists SQVTM and ANQGSEA. Inclusive of the bounding cysteine and phenylalanine, the CDR3 is 13 residues long. Only the CDR3 DNA stays, 39 bases, in frame from base 1. From V the trimming removes 4 bases and from J it removes 5 bases, while the gene matches leave 6 bases of the junction unaccounted for. The sequencer was an Illumina HiSeq 1500. TCRdb redid the processing of the public reads, applying fastp at Q25 and MiXCR, and retained in-frame beta chains. Every distinct CDR3 protein forms one entry, paired with its most common genes and DNA. Here the sample has about 300,000 distinct CDR3 sequences; roughly a tenth occur a single time. The top ten hold less than 3% of the sample. Concerning this clonotype: The antigen it recognizes is unknown. No much larger clone exists at a distance of one base, and base qualities are not known.

The sample taken for sequencing was PBMCs. The sequence came from a human donor in good health (CMV status not recorded). Some clones in this sample may be carry-over from other donors' samples. This sequence uses TRBV29-1 and TRBJ2-5; 8 central bases correspond to TRBD2. The nucleotides read TGCAGCGTTGGGGGGTTAGCGGGGGAGACCCAGTACTTC. Its protein product is CSVGGLAGETQYF.